These T cell receptor beta chains were read from a single sample in a study of vaccination and CD4 T cells after COVID-19. TCRdb re-called the PCR reads with MiXCR, one entry per CDR3 protein. The repertoire has some 5,500 distinct CDR3 sequences, roughly two fifths of them found once; the top ten carry about 26%. Which antigens these TCRs recognize remains unknown. Sequenced material: CD4+ T cells from blood, cultured in vitro. The source of these receptors is a human donor in good health. Each CDR3 is given with its conserved first and last residue. A D gene is named only where the DNA matches it firmly. For some rows the clone size is stated as once, few or many, or as a class when expanded; others skip it.

V,J,D,size,DNA,CDR3
TRBV6-1,TRBJ2-7,NA,NA,TGTGCCAGCAGTGACTACGAGCAGTACTTC,CASSDYEQYF
TRBV30,TRBJ2-1,TRBD2,NA,TGTGCCTGGACAAAACTAGCGGGTGTCGGTGAGCAGTTCTTC,CAWTKLAGVGEQFF
TRBV30,TRBJ2-7,NA,NA,TGTGCCTGGAGTGTACACGGCGCCCGCGAGCAGTACTTC,CAWSVHGAREQYF
TRBV7-6,TRBJ2-3,NA,few,TGTGCCAGCAGGTCTAGCACAGATACGCAGTATTTT,CASRSSTDTQYF
TRBV20-1,TRBJ1-2,TRBD1,NA,TGCAGTGCTCCGACAGGGGTAGAGTATGGCTACACCTTC,CSAPTGVEYGYTF
TRBV21-1,TRBJ1-2,NA,few,TGTGCCAGCAGCCAACCCGGGACAGCCAACTATGGCTACACCTTC,CASSQPGTANYGYTF
TRBV20-1,TRBJ2-5,NA,few,TGCAGTGCTGAGTTAGGAGCGTTACAAGAGACCCAGTACTTC,CSAELGALQETQYF
TRBV7-2,TRBJ1-2,TRBD1,few,TGTGCCAGCAGTCGGGACAGGGGGGATCTCTCAAACTTC,CASSRDRGDLSNF
TRBV7-2,TRBJ2-2,NA,few,TGTGCCAGCAGCCCCGAGGGTAACACCGGGGAGCTGTTTTTT,CASSPEGNTGELFF
TRBV28,TRBJ2-1,NA,NA,TGTGCCAGCAGTTTAAAACAGCTGGGGAAGTTCTTC,CASSLKQLGKFF
TRBV5-1,TRBJ1-2,TRBD1,few,TGCGCCAGCAGCGAGGAGACAGGGCTCAACTATGGCTACACCTTC,CASSEETGLNYGYTF
TRBV20-1,TRBJ2-4,TRBD2,few,TGCAGTGCTAGAGGTGGGGGACTAGCGGGACAACGGGGCATTCAGTACTTC,CSARGGGLAGQRGIQYF
TRBV5-6,TRBJ2-7,NA,once,TGTGCCAGCAGCTTTCCCAGCCACGAGCAGTACTTC,CASSFPSHEQYF
TRBV5-4,TRBJ2-5,TRBD1,NA,TGTGCCAGCAGCTTGGTTGGGACAGAAGAGACCCAGTACTTC,CASSLVGTEETQYF
TRBV20-1,TRBJ1-1,NA,NA,TGCAGTGCTAGAGTTCAGGGGAATACTGAAGCTTTCTTT,CSARVQGNTEAFF
TRBV19,TRBJ1-5,TRBD1,NA,TGTGCCTCGGCAGGGACAGCAGGCAATCAGCCCCAGCATTTT,CASAGTAGNQPQHF
TRBV5-1,TRBJ2-1,TRBD2,NA,TGCGCCAGCAGCCAAAGGACTAGCGGGGGGGCCGCAGTAGAGCAGTTCTTC,CASSQRTSGGAAVEQFF